Sequencing of this TCR beta chain was carried out in a study of OX40 agonist ivuxolimab in advanced cancers. In the study overall: Patients took ivuxolimab, an agonistic anti-OX40 (CD134) antibody. General study findings and limits: What antigens the expanded peripheral T cells recognized was never established.

The germline gives CDR1 ENHRY, CDR2 SYGVKD. CDR3 length equals 17 residues. The V gene end was trimmed by 4 bases and the J gene end by 3 bases; junction bases not matched to a gene: 9. Individuals having autoimmune disease history or systemic immunosuppression were not enrolled. Cycle 7 day 1, cycle 4 day 1, and baseline were the timepoints at which blood was sampled. About this clone itself: The antigen remains undetermined.

Sequencing was performed with immunoSEQ multiplex PCR; in TCRdb, only in-frame clones are kept and a portion is missing. The sample lists some 150,000 clones; 90% were seen once. This TCR was recovered from an adult with an advanced solid tumor such as melanoma, head and neck, liver or kidney cancer. The rearrangement links TRBV10-3 to TRBJ1-2; 12 bases align to TRBD1. Sequenced material: CD4+ or CD8+ T cells sorted from blood, taken in a trial of the OX40 agonist ivuxolimab. The CDR3 bases are TGTGCCATCAGTGGCCAGGGGACAGGGGGCGAGGACTATGGCTACACCTTC. It encodes CAISGQGTGGEDYGYTF.